The subject of this entry is one TCR beta chain. TRB rearrangements were amplified by multiplex PCR with BIOMED2 TRB-A/B primers. From the multiplex PCR reads, TCRdb called clonotypes with MiXCR, one entry per CDR3 protein. The sample lists 7,500 to 9,500 distinct CDR3 sequences, more than 25% occurring once. TRB was amplified from about 260-540 ng of blood genomic DNA. The CDR3 loop spans 14 amino acids. Trimming pared 5 bases from V and 4 bases from J, leaving 15 bases between. Germline lookup yields CDR1 SGHAT and CDR2 FQDESV (reference sequence). The source of the sample is a study of T and B cells in COVID-19 patients.

The gene calls are TRBV11-1 and TRBJ2-7; D call uncertain. The specimen was blood. This TCR derives from a human donor who had recovered from COVID-19. The CDR3 coding sequence is TGTGCCAGCAGCCAAGATATTGTAGTATACGAGCAGTACTTC. As protein: CASSQDIVVYEQYF.